Listed here are 5 T cell receptor beta chains from one sample, sequenced in a study of T cell changes during pregnancy in multiple sclerosis. Profiling relied on immunoSEQ multiplex PCR, and the TCRdb table lists in-frame clones only, not all of them. Found here are about 130,000 clones, approximately 96% of them singletons; the top ten hold about 0.42%. The sample in question was peripheral blood, obtained after pregnancy. These receptors originate from a female donor with multiple sclerosis, enrolled in a pregnancy study.

This clone was seen only once. The J gene is TRBJ2-2, the V gene TRBV6-1; D is unclear. The CDR3 is 14 residues long. In germline, CDR1 is MNHNS, CDR2 SASEGT. The V end lost 6 bases, the J end lost 2 bases, and 10 bases lay between the germline ends. The CDR3 protein is CASRSLGNTGELFF. The DNA for the CDR3 is TGTGCCAGCAGAAGCCTAGGTAACACCGGGGAGCTGTTTTTT.

J is TRBJ2-5 and V is TRBV2, with 11 positions matching TRBD2. Losses at the gene ends were 7 bases for V and 5 bases for J; bases not matched to a gene: 9. Germline-derived CDR1 and CDR2 are SNHLY and FYNNEI. This CDR3 has 15 amino acids. CDR3 DNA: TGTGCCAGCACCGTGACTAGCGGGACGGCGGAGACCCAGTACTTC. Amino acids: CASTVTSGTAETQYF.

The J gene is TRBJ1-1, the V gene TRBV19; D gene ambiguous. V was trimmed by 6 bases and J by 5 bases, leaving 19 bases between them. This CDR3 region has 15 residues. From germline, CDR1 is LNHDA and CDR2 SQIVND (reference sequence). The CDR3 bases are TGTGCCAGTAGAATACCGACGGGTCTCGGGACTGAAGCTTTCTTT. Protein sequence: CASRIPTGLGTEAFF.

V and J are TRBV7-9 and TRBJ2-1; the match to TRBD1 covers 7 bases. The CDR3 is 13 residues long. Germline loops: CDR1 SEHNR, CDR2 FQNEAQ (reference sequence). After removal of 3 bases from V and 6 bases from J, the junction contained 2 bases not matched to a gene. CDR3 nucleotide sequence: TGTGCCAGCAGCTTGGCAGGGGGCAATGAGCAGTTCTTC. Translated: CASSLAGGNEQFF.

The chain uses TRBV5-6 and TRBJ2-7; TRBD2 might be the D (7 bases). The CDR3 spans 15 residues. V was pared by 1 base and J by 4 bases, with 15 bases between. Per the germline V gene, CDR1 is SGHDT and CDR2 is YYEEEE. The CDR3: CASSLWGGANYEQYF. The CDR3 nucleotides are TGTGCCAGCAGCTTGTGGGGGGGCGCGAATTACGAGCAGTACTTC.